Listed below are T cell receptor beta chains from one sample, sequenced in a study of shared clonotypes between healthy human individuals. Clones were sequenced by immunoSEQ multiplex PCR, and TCRdb holds only the in-frame ones, with some missing. Of 2 million to 3 million clones in the sample, over 85% are singletons; the top ten hold around 0.14%. Sample: naive CD4+ T cells sorted from blood. All receptors come from a man aged 18-30 years in good health. Both conserved end residues are part of each CDR3. Fields, in order: J gene, D gene, clone size, V gene, CDR3 DNA, CDR3 protein. D genes are given only for firm matches. Only part of the rows carry a size: once, few, many, or a class if the clone is expanded.

>TRBJ1-6|NA|NA|TRBV4-3
TGCGCCAGCAGCCAAGATGTCCAGAGCATGGGTTCACCCCTCCACTTT
CASSQDVQSMGSPLHF
>TRBJ2-2|TRBD1|NA|TRBV10-2
TGCGCCAGCAGTCTTACCGGGACAGCCGTCCCCGGGGAGCTGTTTTTT
CASSLTGTAVPGELFF
>TRBJ1-3|TRBD1|NA|TRBV28
TGTGCCAGCAGTTTAGGGACAGGTTCCTCTTGGTCTGGAAACACCATATATTTT
CASSLGTGSSWSGNTIYF
>TRBJ2-7|NA|NA|TRBV18
TGTGCCAGCTCACCTAACCTAGCGTTCCCCCCCTACGAGCAGTACTTC
CASSPNLAFPPYEQYF
>TRBJ1-4|NA|NA|TRBV28
TGTGCCACAAGTCCCGGGAGGGGGGGACGGGAAAAACTGTTTTTT
CATSPGRGGREKLFF
>TRBJ1-2|TRBD1|NA|TRBV6-5
TGTGCCAGTGTAGGCAGGGGGCTAAACTATGGCTACACCTTC
CASVGRGLNYGYTF
>TRBJ1-5|NA|few|TRBV29-1
TGCAGCGTTCAAGTGGGTGGCAATCAGCCCCAGCATTTT
CSVQVGGNQPQHF
>TRBJ2-2|TRBD2|NA|TRBV5-1
TGCGCCAGCAGCTTGACTAGCGGAGGCGGGGAGCTGTTTTTT
CASSLTSGGGELFF
>TRBJ2-3|TRBD2|NA|TRBV5-6
TGTGCCAGCAGCTTCAATCGGGAGGGCGCTCAGTATTTT
CASSFNREGAQYF
>TRBJ2-1|TRBD2|NA|TRBV5-1
TGCGCCAGCAGCTGGGGACTAGCGGACTACAATGAGCAGTTCTTC
CASSWGLADYNEQFF
>TRBJ2-7|TRBD2|NA|TRBV4-2
TGTGCCAGCAGCCAAGACGGGCGGGAGCAGTACGAGCAGTACTTC
CASSQDGREQYEQYF
>TRBJ2-7|NA|NA|TRBV2
TGTGCCAGCAGTAATGGGGCCTCCTACGAGCAGTACTTC
CASSNGASYEQYF
>TRBJ2-7|TRBD2|NA|TRBV7-9
TGTGCCAGCAGTCCTTCTAGCGGGGGGGCCGGCGAGCAGTACTTC
CASSPSSGGAGEQYF
>TRBJ2-7|NA|NA|TRBV19
TGTGCCAGTAGTACACCAGGAAAGGGGGACTACGAGCAGTACTTC
CASSTPGKGDYEQYF
>TRBJ2-5|NA|NA|TRBV30
TGTGCCTGGCAGTATCAAGAGACCCAGTACTTC
CAWQYQETQYF
>TRBJ2-7|NA|NA|TRBV7-2
TGTGCCAGCAGCCGACAGGAGAGCTCCTACGAGCAGTACTTC
CASSRQESSYEQYF
>TRBJ2-1|NA|NA|TRBV7-2
TGTGCCAGCAGCCTACGAGTACAACTAAGCAGTCCCTACAATGAGCAGTTCTTC
CASSLRVQLSSPYNEQFF
>TRBJ2-1|NA|few|TRBV5-1
TGCGCCAGCAGCTTGGACGGAAACTCCTACAATGAGCAGTTCTTC
CASSLDGNSYNEQFF
>TRBJ1-2|TRBD1|NA|TRBV5-4
TGTGCCAGCAGCTACAGGGACAGGGCTAACTATGGCTACACCTTC
CASSYRDRANYGYTF
>TRBJ1-1|NA|NA|TRBV19
TGTGCCAGTAGTTTCCGACAGAACACTGAAGCTTTCTTT
CASSFRQNTEAFF
>TRBJ2-5|NA|NA|TRBV28
TGTGCCAGCAGTTTAGGGGGGGCGTCGAACCAAGAGACCCAGTACTTC
CASSLGGASNQETQYF
>TRBJ1-3|NA|NA|TRBV6-1
TGTGCCAGCAGTGGAACAGTGACTGGAAACACCATATATTTT
CASSGTVTGNTIYF
>TRBJ1-5|NA|few|TRBV4-2
TGTGCCAGCAGCCAAGATGCGGGGGGAGGCAATCAGCCCCAGCATTTT
CASSQDAGGGNQPQHF
>TRBJ2-7|NA|NA|TRBV5-1
TGCGCCAGCAGCTTGGGCGGGGCTGGGTACGAGCAGTACTTC
CASSLGGAGYEQYF
>TRBJ1-3|TRBD1|NA|TRBV10-1
TGCGCCAGCTCTGACAGGGAGCTCGACGGAAACACCATATATTTT
CASSDRELDGNTIYF
>TRBJ2-7|TRBD1|NA|TRBV19
TGTGCCAGTAGTGGGGACAGGAGCTCCTACGAGCAGTACTTC
CASSGDRSSYEQYF
>TRBJ1-6|TRBD1|NA|TRBV28
TGTGCCAGCAGTTTGGTCCAGGGGGGAGATAGTTCACCCCTCCACTTT
CASSLVQGGDSSPLHF
>TRBJ2-2|NA|NA|TRBV5-1
TGCGCCAGCAACTCCGGGACCCTAAACACCGGGGAGCTGTTTTTT
CASNSGTLNTGELFF
>TRBJ2-7|NA|NA|TRBV7-3
TGTGCCAGCAGCTTAGAGGTCGGACCCCTACCCTACGAGCAGTACTTC
CASSLEVGPLPYEQYF
>TRBJ2-1|TRBD2|NA|TRBV7-6
TGTGCCAGCAGCCCCGGGGGGGAGCAGTTCTTC
CASSPGGEQFF
>TRBJ2-2|TRBD2|NA|TRBV7-2
TGTGCCAGCAGCCGACCTAGCGGGAGTTCAACCGGGGAGCTGTTTTTT
CASSRPSGSSTGELFF
>TRBJ2-7|NA|once|TRBV15
TGTGCCACCAGCAGAGATAAGGGAGGGGGAGGCTACGAGCAGTACTTC
CATSRDKGGGGYEQYF
>TRBJ1-2|NA|NA|TRBV2
TGTGCCAGCAGCCTGAGCGGGCCAGGGAACTATGGCTACACCTTC
CASSLSGPGNYGYTF
>TRBJ2-2|TRBD1|NA|TRBV10-2
TGCGCCAGCAGTCAAACCGGGACAGACACCGGGGAGCTGTTTTTT
CASSQTGTDTGELFF
>TRBJ2-2|NA|NA|TRBV5-1
TGCGCCAGCAGCTTACGACAGGATGGGAACACCGGGGAGCTGTTTTTT
CASSLRQDGNTGELFF
>TRBJ2-1|NA|NA|TRBV5-4
TGTGCCAGCAGGGGGCCGGGGAATGAGCAGTTCTTC
CASRGPGNEQFF
>TRBJ1-4|TRBD1|NA|TRBV28
TGTGCCAGCAGTACGCAGAGACAGGGTCTGAAAGAAAAACTGTTTTTT
CASSTQRQGLKEKLFF
>TRBJ1-2|NA|NA|TRBV19
TGTGCCAGTAAGGAGGGCCCGGGGGGCCTTAACTATGGCTACACCTTC
CASKEGPGGLNYGYTF
>TRBJ2-2|NA|few|TRBV30
TGTGTTTACGGCCCTCAGCCCGGGGAGCTGTTTTTT
CVYGPQPGELFF
>TRBJ1-4|TRBD1|NA|TRBV7-2
TGTGCCAGCAGCACAAGACAGGGAAAACTGTTTTTT
CASSTRQGKLFF
>TRBJ1-1|NA|NA|TRBV5-1
TGCGCCAGCAGCCTGTCGGGGGGAGGCACTGAAGCTTTCTTT
CASSLSGGGTEAFF
>TRBJ1-4|NA|once|TRBV7-2
TGTGCCAGCAGCCCGGGACAAGCGGCGAAACTGTTTTTT
CASSPGQAAKLFF
>TRBJ1-2|TRBD1|NA|TRBV9
TGTGCCAGCAGCGGACCGACAGGGGGCGCGAAAGGCTACACCTTC
CASSGPTGGAKGYTF
>TRBJ1-1|NA|few|TRBV25-1
TGTGCCAGCAGTGAACCGGGTGGGAGTGAAGCTTTCTTT
CASSEPGGSEAFF
>TRBJ2-7|NA|NA|TRBV21-1
TGTGCCAGCAGCAACTATGGGGACCGCTCCTACGAGCAGTACTTC
CASSNYGDRSYEQYF
>TRBJ1-1|NA|NA|TRBV6-5
TGTGCCAGCAACAGGGCTACTGAAGCTTTCTTT
CASNRATEAFF
>TRBJ2-5|NA|once|TRBV4-1
TGCGCCAGCAGCCGACAAGAGACCCAGTACTTC
CASSRQETQYF
>TRBJ2-7|NA|NA|TRBV2
TGTGCCAGCAGCGGACAGTACGAGCAGTACTTC
CASSGQYEQYF